This entry concerns a single T cell receptor (beta chain). Its target antigen remains unknown. Base qualities are not recorded, but no much larger clone differs from it by a single base. The roughly 39 donors, aged about 6 to 90 years, were systemically healthy Caucasian individuals from Russia. Ten milliliters of peripheral blood were drawn from each donor into EDTA-treated Vacutainer tubes. Ficoll-Paque density-gradient centrifugation was used to isolate PBMCs, with at least 6 million per sample. Total RNA was extracted from PBMCs with Trizol reagent, with at least 5 micrograms obtained per sample. Naive CD45RAhigh/CD27high T cell percentages were measured by flow cytometry on a PBMC aliquot from every donor. This entry is derived from a study of blood T cells in healthy people across ages (dated by TCRdb to between 2015 and 2017). Regarding the study in general: In model experiments, roughly one uniquely barcoded TCR beta cDNA molecule per two T cells was captured by template switching. The study measured age-related changes in TCR beta repertoire diversity using deep sequencing normalized with unique cDNA molecular identifiers. The donors were divided into four age groups: young (average around 16 years), middle-aged (about 39), aged (around 59) and long-lived (more than 75). Donors of different ages were randomly distributed across sequencing lanes to avoid experimental bias. Two additional independent replicas of 1 million unique cDNA reads from the same blood draw were analyzed for two donors (one aged 18 to 30 and one aged 80 or older). Results the study describes overall, beyond this receptor: Observed TCR beta diversity correlated strongly with the percentage of naive T cells measured by flow cytometry. The long-lived group showed more naive CD4+ T cells, fewer expanded clones and increased TCR diversity than the aged group, suggesting age selection. Bulk unsorted PBMC profiling prevented conclusive comparison of naive and antigen-experienced compartments. As age increased, observed TCR beta diversity per million T cells dropped in a roughly linear way, and a significant reduction was already evident by age 40. Estimates of total diversity based on one million sequenced T cells were considered lower bounds and underestimates. Because donor CMV infection status was unknown, age-related changes in expanded clonotypes were potentially confounded.

Libraries were prepared through 5' RACE. This sample was sequenced with an Illumina HiSeq 2500. A second about 7 to 12 cycle PCR used a sample-barcoded 5' primer and a J-beta primer mix. A unique molecular identifier was introduced onto each TCR beta cDNA molecule by a template-switch 5' adaptor carrying 12 random nucleotides. Each sample yielded at least 3 million CDR3-containing paired-end reads. First-strand cDNA synthesis was performed from all RNA using the Mint cDNA synthesis kit, with priming by a TRBC-specific oligonucleotide. All cDNA was treated with uracil-DNA glycosylase and then went through a first 18-cycle PCR with the universal primers M1SS and BC2_uni_R. The paper's data handling went like this. Each sample was normalized by randomly selecting 1 million high-quality reads, each carrying a distinct molecular identifier. Reads with shared molecular identifiers were discarded instead of being binned into consensus sequences. MiTCR, set to a Q25 quality threshold and the strictest error-elimination algorithm, was used for CDR3 identification, clonotype clustering and error correction. Lower-bound total TCR beta diversity was estimated with a nonparametric unseen species model using Euler transformation. TCRdb reran the public reads through fastp at Q25 and MiXCR, keeping productive beta chains. Entries are consolidated by CDR3 protein sequence, retaining the most common genes and DNA. Here the V and J calls rest on TCRdb's processing, not on the authors' analysis. This sample lists about 670,000 distinct CDR3 sequences; about 51% were detected once. 13% of the sample belongs to the ten largest clones.

The origin of this receptor is a woman over 75 in good health. Sequenced: blood.

CDR3 loop: CASSEYGGTEDNEQFF. The sequenced DNA is TGTGCCAGCAGTGAATATGGAGGGACAGAAGACAATGAGCAGTTCTTC. The V and J segments used are TRBV25-1 and TRBJ2-1; the best D guess is TRBD1, with 7 bases matching. There are 16 amino acids in the CDR3, from cysteine to phenylalanine inclusive. Only CDR3 DNA remains: 48 bases, in frame from the first base. Via the germline V gene, CDR1 is MGHDK and CDR2 SYGVNS. V is cut by 0 bases and J by 5 bases, and the space between the germline ends is 14 bases.